The 20 T cell receptor beta chains below all came from one sample that was sequenced in a study of PD-1 blockade in mismatch repair-deficient tumors. Here immunoSEQ multiplex PCR was the method, and the copy in TCRdb shows in-frame clones only, minus some. The profile shows approximately 23,000 clones, about four fifths of them singletons. The sample was PBMCs, taken before pembrolizumab treatment. All receptors come from an adult with mismatch repair-deficient cancer.

This chain uses TRBV5-1 with TRBJ2-5, with TRBD2 matching 7 bases. CDR1 SGHRS and CDR2 YFSETQ come from the germline V gene. The junction had 4 bases not matched to a gene; V was cut back by 1 base and J by 1 base. The CDR3 runs 15 residues. CDR3 DNA sequence: TGCGCCAGCAGCTTGTATGGCGGGAGCCAAGAGACCCAGTACTTC. Encoded protein: CASSLYGGSQETQYF.

The chain uses TRBV21-1 and TRBJ1-1. TRBV21-1 is a pseudogene segment. The CDR3 sequence is 18 residues long. The CDR3 loop is CASSKATGTLLGNTEAFF. The CDR3, as DNA: TGTGCCAGCAGCAAAGCTACCGGGACTCTTCTAGGGAACACTGAAGCTTTCTTT.

The chain combines TRBV28 with TRBJ2-7, with TRBD2 identical over 12 bases. Germline assignment: CDR1 MDHEN and CDR2 SYDVKM. Trimming took 2 bases from V and 4 from J; bases not matched to a gene: 3. The CDR3 loop spans 15 amino acids. The CDR3 DNA sequence: TGTGCCAGCAGTTTAGCGACTAGCGGGAGTTACGAGCAGTACTTC. This encodes CASSLATSGSYEQYF.

The V and J genes are TRBV4-2 and TRBJ2-7; the match to TRBD2 covers 14 bases. The CDR3 length is 17 residues. The V segment lost 0 bases and the J segment 4 bases; nucleotides outside the gene matches: 5. Germline CDR1 LGHNA, CDR2 YNFKEQ. DNA for the CDR3: TGTGCCAGCAGCCAAGATACTCGACTAGCGGGAGGGTACGAGCAGTACTTC. Translating it yields CASSQDTRLAGGYEQYF.

The rearrangement uses TRBV28 and TRBJ1-2; TRBD1 matches 8 bases. This CDR3 spans 15 amino acids. The V and J ends lost 2 bases and 6 bases, in that order; junction bases with no gene match: 8. The V gene's germline CDR1 is MDHEN and CDR2 SYDVKM. The CDR3 loop is CASSLRDRKLHGYTF. DNA of the CDR3: TGTGCCAGCAGTTTAAGGGACAGGAAATTGCATGGCTACACCTTC.

The chain has TRBV5-4 and TRBJ1-3, with TRBD1 identical over 7 bases. CDR1 and CDR2 from the germline V gene are SGHNT and YYREEE (reference sequence). The ends lost 2 bases at V and 8 bases at J; junction bases unmatched: 10. The CDR3 is 15 residues long. CDR3 residues: CASSFGDRVLDTIYF. The CDR3 DNA reads as TGTGCCAGCAGCTTTGGAGACAGGGTTCTCGACACCATATATTTT.

This chain connects TRBV15 to TRBJ2-7; unclear D gene. CDR3 length: 14 residues. V lost 5 bases and J lost 1, with 12 bases in between. The germline gives CDR1 LNHNV, CDR2 YYDKDF (reference sequence). CDR3 nucleotides: TGTGCCACCAGCCAAGCGCGCTCTTCCTACGAGCAGTACTTC. Amino acids: CATSQARSSYEQYF.

The rearrangement links TRBV9 to TRBJ2-2, with 9 bases matching TRBD1. The germline CDR1 and CDR2 sequences are SGDLS and YYNGEE. After removal of 3 bases from V and 4 bases from J, the junction contained 7 bases not matched to a gene. The CDR3 totals 16 residues. CDR3 protein: CASSGTWTGVTGELFF. CDR3 sequence (DNA): TGTGCCAGCAGCGGAACTTGGACAGGGGTCACCGGGGAGCTGTTTTTT.

The count of this clone is one. The chain joins TRBV6-1 to TRBJ1-5; the D gene is possibly TRBD1 (6 bases). V was cut by 6 bases and J by 1 base, with 10 bases left in between. The CDR3 totals 14 residues. Germline values: CDR1 MNHNS, CDR2 SASEGT. The DNA of the CDR3 is TGTGCCAGCAGCTCCACAGGGAGCAATCAGCCCCAGCATTTT. This translates into CASSSTGSNQPQHF.

The chain employs TRBV7-2 and TRBJ2-2, with 9 nucleotides matching TRBD1. The CDR3 is 16 amino acids. The ends lost 6 bases at V and 5 bases at J; junction bases unmatched: 10. Germline V gene lookup returns CDR1 SGHTA and CDR2 FQGNSA. This CDR3 is CASRLTGGPVTGELFF. DNA for the CDR3: TGTGCCAGCAGACTAACAGGGGGCCCGGTGACCGGGGAGCTGTTTTTT.

V and J are TRBV5-6 and TRBJ2-7; no clear D. Germline V lookup: CDR1 SGHDT, CDR2 YYEEEE. The length of the CDR3 is 14 residues. The germline V and J ends were trimmed by 0 bases and 2 bases, with 9 bases remaining between them. The CDR3 DNA reads TGTGCCAGCAGCTTGGCCTCGTTCCCCTACGAGCAGTACTTC. Translation: CASSLASFPYEQYF.

V usage is TRBV9 and J usage is TRBJ2-5; D uncertain. Germline CDR1 and CDR2: SGDLS and YYNGEE. Trimming took 3 bases from V and 5 from J, leaving 17 bases between them. This CDR3 has 15 residues. The CDR3 protein is CASSDRPGSSETQYF. CDR3 DNA sequence: TGTGCCAGCAGCGACCGACCCGGGTCATCGGAGACCCAGTACTTC. Together with reference TRBV9 and TRBJ2-5, the CDR3 gives the full variable domain: DSGVTQTPKHLITATGQRVTLRCSPRSGDLSVYWYQQSLDQGLQFLIQYYNGEERAKGNILERFSAQQFPDLHSELNLSSLELGDSALYFCASSDRPGSSETQYFGPGTRLLVL.

This clone was found a few times. V is TRBV5-1 and J is TRBJ2-7; TRBD1 aligns across 11 bases. This CDR3 is 14 amino acids long. Germline V gene sequence: CDR1 SGHRS, CDR2 YFSETQ. With 7 bases clipped from V and 4 bases from J, the junction kept 7 bases outside the gene matches. CDR3 in amino acids: CASRTGTGGYEQYF. The CDR3 nucleotides read TGCGCCAGCCGAACCGGGACAGGGGGTTACGAGCAGTACTTC.

The chain uses TRBV5-1 and TRBJ1-2, with 10 bases fitting TRBD1. The ends lost 2 bases at V and 6 bases at J; junction bases unmatched: 13. The CDR3 consists of 17 residues. Germline V gene data show CDR1 as SGHRS and CDR2 as YFSETQ. CDR3 residues: CASSLDFFRQGADGYTF. Written as DNA, the CDR3 is TGCGCCAGCAGCTTAGATTTCTTCAGACAGGGGGCTGATGGCTACACCTTC.

The rearrangement uses TRBV28 and TRBJ1-4; D not certain. Germline CDR1 is MDHEN and CDR2 is SYDVKM. This CDR3 has 15 residues. Deletions cut 3 bases from V and 6 bases from J, with 14 bases between. The CDR3 DNA sequence: TGTGCCAGCAGTTTGGTCACGGTGATTGATGAAAAACTGTTTTTT. This gives the protein CASSLVTVIDEKLFF.

CDR3 region: CAWSQGDSGNTIYF. CDR3 sequence (DNA): TGTGCCTGGAGCCAGGGGGACTCTGGAAACACCATATATTTT. This chain links TRBV30 with TRBJ1-3; 7 nucleotides line up with TRBD1. Per the germline V gene, CDR1 is GTSNPN and CDR2 is SVGIG (reference sequence). V gave up 3 bases and J gave up 0 bases; unmatched junction bases: 2. CDR3 size: 14 residues.

This chain joins TRBV18 and TRBJ1-2; D might be TRBD1 (6 bases). V lost 5 bases to trimming and J lost 4 bases, with 11 bases between them. The CDR3 length is 13 residues. From germline, CDR1 is KGHSH and CDR2 LQKENI. The CDR3 loop reads CASSGGGSYGYTF. The CDR3 DNA follows: TGTGCCAGCTCAGGGGGCGGCAGCTATGGCTACACCTTC.

The V call is TRBV5-1, the J call TRBJ1-3; no reliable D call. The length of the CDR3 is 17 residues. In germline, CDR1 is SGHRS, CDR2 YFSETQ. V was trimmed by 5 bases and J by 0 bases, leaving 18 bases between them. The DNA of the CDR3 is TGCGCCAGCAGTCCGACATGGTCCGTAAACTCTGGAAACACCATATATTTT. This translates into CASSPTWSVNSGNTIYF.

The rearrangement joins TRBV18 to TRBJ1-1; D is perhaps TRBD1 (6 bases). The V gene lost 6 bases and the J gene lost 1 base, with 12 bases spanning the gap. Per germline, CDR1 KGHSH and CDR2 LQKENI. CDR3 length equals 14 residues. CDR3 nucleotide sequence: TGTGCCAGCTCTCGCCTGGACAGGAACACTGAAGCTTTCTTT. Its translation: CASSRLDRNTEAFF.

This rearrangement joins TRBV28 to TRBJ1-1; possible D gene TRBD1, 5 bases. This CDR3 region has 15 residues. Trimming removed 5 bases from V and 4 bases from J, with 17 bases in between. From germline, CDR1 is MDHEN and CDR2 SYDVKM. The CDR3 DNA follows: TGTGCCAGCAGTCCCGCCCAGGGAAGATTCACTGAAGCTTTCTTT. It translates to CASSPAQGRFTEAFF.